The clone carrying this T cell receptor (beta chain) was observed at least ten times. Its antigen is not known. Researchers amplified the TCR beta CDR3 regions from RNA transcripts. In the first-round RT-PCR of the TCR CDR3, the HTBI primer set was used. MiXCR, applied by TCRdb to the multiplex PCR reads, yields one record per CDR3 protein. The top ten clones hold about 26% of a sample with around 100,000 distinct CDR3 sequences, approximately 50% of them seen once. This entry belongs to a study of T cells in Graves' hyperthyroidism and ophthalmopathy. Regarding the study as a whole: With a median lead of around 6.7 months before onset, the model predicted ophthalmopathy.

Stable disease denoted Graves' hyperthyroidism without ophthalmopathy progression within 18 months. The receptor was derived from a man aged 35 to 55 with Graves' hyperthyroidism. Sequencing was performed on blood.

CDR3 sequence: CASSGQHYEQYF. CDR3 coding DNA: TGTGCCAGCAGCGGACAACACTACGAGCAGTACTTC. The V call is TRBV2, the J call TRBJ2-7; perhaps TRBD1 as D (5 bases). Germline V gene sequence: CDR1 SNHLY, CDR2 FYNNEI. The CDR3 spans 12 residues. Between the trimmed V and J ends, which lost 6 bases and 3 bases, there was a span of 9 bases.